These T cell receptor beta chains were read from a single sample in a study of T-cell memory formation after mild COVID-19. TCRdb passed the 5' RACE reads through MiXCR, listing each CDR3 protein once. The sample consists of a few hundred thousand distinct CDR3 sequences, 15% to 20% of them appearing once. The sample comprised PBMCs or a T cell subset sorted from them (not recorded which). These receptors were obtained from a young man who had mild COVID-19 (a few samples of this study predate the infection). Cell type and time point are not known. Both conserved end residues are part of each CDR3. D genes are given only for firm matches. Size values are once, few and many counts, or a class for expanded clones, and some rows have none.

size,J,D,V,CDR3,DNA
.,TRBJ1-5,.,TRBV12-3/TRBV12-4,CASSFFQGVQPQHF,TGTGCCAGCAGTTTTTTCCAGGGCGTTCAGCCCCAGCATTTT
few,TRBJ2-1,.,TRBV10-3,CAIKDSHYNEQFF,TGTGCCATTAAGGACAGTCACTACAATGAGCAGTTCTTC
few,TRBJ1-2,TRBD1,TRBV29-1,CSVPTPGQGGYYGYTF,TGCAGCGTTCCTACACCAGGACAGGGGGGCTACTATGGCTACACCTTC
few,TRBJ2-2,.,TRBV27,CASSLTGAGGELFF,TGTGCCAGCAGTTTGACGGGGGCCGGCGGGGAGCTGTTTTTT
.,TRBJ2-3,.,TRBV6-1,CASSPEEVNTQYF,TGTGCCAGCAGTCCGGAGGAGGTGAATACGCAGTATTTT
.,TRBJ2-7,TRBD1,TRBV6-5,CASSYSRAGGGEQYF,TGTGCCAGCAGTTACTCGCGGGCAGGGGGCGGCGAGCAGTACTTC
.,TRBJ1-3,.,TRBV12-3/TRBV12-4,CASSLGDPNGGNTIYF,TGTGCCAGCAGTTTGGGCGACCCCAATGGAGGAAACACCATATATTTT
few,TRBJ1-1,.,TRBV6-2/TRBV6-3,CASSFSAVTEAFF,TGTGCCAGCAGTTTTTCCGCGGTTACTGAAGCTTTCTTT
.,TRBJ2-5,.,TRBV25-1,CASSERLGVEETQYF,TGTGCCAGCAGTGAAAGGCTGGGGGTTGAAGAGACCCAGTACTTC
once,TRBJ1-2,TRBD1,TRBV24-1,CATSDSRAGGASSSGYTF,TGTGCCACCAGTGATTCGAGGGCAGGGGGCGCCTCTAGCAGTGGCTACACCTTC